These 10 T cell receptor beta chains were all obtained from the same sample, sequenced in a study of CD8+ T cells in alopecia areata. Sequencing templates came from extracted RNA that was reverse transcribed into cDNA. The protocol was immunoSEQ multiplex PCR, while the TCRdb copy is restricted to in-frame clones and leaves out a portion. The repertoire holds 100,000 to 150,000 clones, more than 40% seen once, with roughly 20% in the top ten. The sample in question was CD8+ T cells sorted from blood, obtained at week 0. All receptors come from a human donor with alopecia areata.

The chain couples TRBV29-1 to TRBJ2-3; D gene ambiguous. The V gene's germline CDR1 is SQVTM and CDR2 ANQGSEA. V was shortened by 8 bases and J by 0 bases, with 12 bases between the two germline ends. The CDR3 loop spans 13 amino acids. The CDR3 is CSQRTSSTDTQYF. The CDR3 region has the DNA TGCAGCCAGCGAACGTCTAGCACAGATACGCAGTATTTT.

The chain joins TRBV25-1 to TRBJ2-1; D is unclear. Germline V gene sequence: CDR1 MGHDK, CDR2 SYGVNS. V lost 4 bases and J lost 8, with 12 bases in between. The CDR3 covers 13 residues. Written as DNA, the CDR3 is TGTGCCAGCAGTGTGACTCTCCGCCATGAGCAGTTCTTC. Its protein product is CASSVTLRHEQFF. Together with reference TRBV25-1 and TRBJ2-1, the CDR3 gives the full variable domain: EADIYQTPRYLVIGTGKKITLECSQTMGHDKMYWYQQDPGMELHLIHYSYGVNSTEKGDLSSESTVSRIRTEHFPLTLESARPSHTSQYLCASSVTLRHEQFFGPGTRLTVL.

The chain carries TRBV9 and TRBJ2-7, with 10 positions matching TRBD1. The CDR3 length is 16 residues. Germline V lookup: CDR1 SGDLS, CDR2 YYNGEE. V was pared by 0 bases and J by 2 bases, with 5 bases of the junction left unmatched. The CDR3 spells CASSVGGTGVPYEQYF. As DNA, the CDR3 is TGTGCCAGCAGCGTAGGGGGGACAGGGGTCCCCTACGAGCAGTACTTC.

This clone came up a few times. This sequence joins TRBV4-3 and TRBJ2-4, with a tentative D call TRBD2 (6 bases). The ends were cut back, 0 bases at V and 1 base at J, with 19 bases in the middle. The germline gives CDR1 LGHNA, CDR2 YSLEER. This CDR3 is built from 19 residues. The CDR3, as DNA: TGCGCCAGCAGCCAAGATATCGGGACTGCCGACCGGGCCAAAAACATTCAGTACTTC. This gives the protein CASSQDIGTADRAKNIQYF.

Concerning this clone itself: The same CDR3 can be traced to other DNA sequences in this sample. The V gene is TRBV30, the J gene TRBJ1-2; TRBD1 aligns across 11 bases. Unmatched junction bases numbered 6, after V lost 2 bases and J lost 10 bases. Germline CDR1 reads GTSNPN; CDR2 reads SVGIG (reference sequence). The CDR3 covers 13 residues. This CDR3 is CAWSLGTGGDYTF. In DNA, the CDR3 is TGTGCCTGGAGTCTCGGGACAGGGGGAGACTACACCTTC.

This clone was observed a few times. This chain uses TRBV13 with TRBJ1-2, with D tentatively TRBD1 (6 bases). Trimming removed 3 bases at V and 1 base at J, with 15 bases between. The CDR3 runs to 16 residues. Germline CDR1 and CDR2: PRHDT and FYEKMQ (reference sequence). The CDR3, as DNA: TGTGCCAGCAGCTTTGAGTCCACAGGGCGTAACTATGGCTACACCTTC. Translating it yields CASSFESTGRNYGYTF.

In its sample, this clone was seen a few times. This sequence joins TRBV5-5 and TRBJ2-1, with 7 bases matching TRBD2. With 4 bases clipped from V and 3 bases from J, the junction kept 7 bases outside the gene matches. Germline V gene lookup returns CDR1 SGHKS and CDR2 YYEKEE (reference sequence). This CDR3 spans 15 amino acids. The CDR3 loop reads CASSPDPSGYNEQFF. The DNA for the CDR3 is TGTGCCAGCAGCCCGGATCCTAGCGGCTACAATGAGCAGTTCTTC.

The rearrangement joins TRBV29-1 to TRBJ2-1, with 7 bases lining up with TRBD1. The germline V gene encodes CDR1 SQVTM and CDR2 ANQGSEA. J lost 6 bases, V lost 3 bases, and 11 bases had no gene match. This CDR3 spans 15 amino acids. The CDR3 DNA follows: TGCAGCGTTGAGGCCGTCCCTGAGGGGGCCAATGAGCAGTTCTTC. It translates to CSVEAVPEGANEQFF.

The chain has TRBV29-1 and TRBJ2-3, with D hard to call. This CDR3 has 13 amino acids. CDR1 SQVTM and CDR2 ANQGSEA come from the germline V gene. V dropped 5 bases and J dropped 0 bases, with 9 bases sitting between them. The CDR3 protein is CSVQTDSTDTQYF. Written as DNA, the CDR3 is TGCAGCGTTCAAACAGACAGCACAGATACGCAGTATTTT.

CDR3 DNA sequence: TGCAGCGTGGATGGTCTTCCGGGACAGGGCCGCTACGAGCAGTACTTC. Translated: CSVDGLPGQGRYEQYF. The rearrangement uses TRBV29-1 and TRBJ2-7; 9 bases agree with TRBD1. The CDR3 has 16 amino acids. Losses at the gene ends were 6 bases for V and 3 bases for J; bases not matched to a gene: 15. Germline V gives CDR1 SQVTM, CDR2 ANQGSEA.